This T cell receptor (beta chain) stems from a study of blood T cell repertoires in COVID-19. Using immunoSEQ multiplex PCR, the repertoire was profiled, and TCRdb retains in-frame clones only, with some absent. The table shows tens of thousands of clones, with about 74% occurring only once. Germline CDR1 LNHDA, CDR2 SQIVND (reference sequence). V lost 7 bases and J 4 bases, leaving 10 bases between the germline ends. CDR3 size: 12 residues. The sequence came from a man between 65 and 79 years old with COVID-19, enrolled during active disease. Specimen: peripheral blood. V gene TRBV19 combines with J gene TRBJ1-2; tentative D call: TRBD1 (6 bases). The CDR3 nucleotides read TGTGCCAGTAAGGACAGTTCCTATGGCTACACCTTC. Translating it yields CASKDSSYGYTF. Together with reference TRBV19 and TRBJ1-2, the CDR3 gives the full variable domain: DGGITQSPKYLFRKEGQNVTLSCEQNLNHDAMYWYRQDPGQGLRLIYYSQIVNDFQKGDIAEGYSVSREKKESFPLTVTSAQKNPTAFYLCASKDSSYGYTFGSGTRLTVV.